Sequencing of this T cell receptor (beta chain) was carried out in a study of blood T cell repertoires in COVID-19. Study context: The United States, Italy and Spain were the sources of the acute and convalescent COVID-19 samples. In each case, the material was cDNA or gDNA derived from T cells, B-cell-depleted T cells, or PBMCs.

This clone came up once. In the original analysis: Reference gene primer amplification in the assay estimated nucleated cell counts. TCRdb keeps only in-frame clones here, not all; method: immunoSEQ multiplex PCR. That table supplies the V and J calls and clone size; D and trimming were determined from the DNA. The data contain roughly 44,000 clones, about 90% of them singletons. Germline CDR1 is MGHDK and CDR2 is SYGVNS. The CDR3 has 13 residues. Trimming shortened V by 2 bases and J by 7 bases, and 10 bases separated the two germline ends. The clonotype comes from an elderly man with acute or convalescent COVID-19. This rearrangement joins TRBV25-1 to TRBJ2-3; D might be TRBD1 (5 bases). Sequenced sample: peripheral blood. The CDR3: CASSERGPNTQYF. CDR3 coding DNA: TGTGCCAGCAGTGAAAGGGGCCCTAATACGCAGTATTTT. Combining the CDR3 with reference TRBV25-1 and TRBJ2-3 gives the whole variable domain EADIYQTPRYLVIGTGKKITLECSQTMGHDKMYWYQQDPGMELHLIHYSYGVNSTEKGDLSSESTVSRIRTEHFPLTLESARPSHTSQYLCASSERGPNTQYFGPGTRLTVL.